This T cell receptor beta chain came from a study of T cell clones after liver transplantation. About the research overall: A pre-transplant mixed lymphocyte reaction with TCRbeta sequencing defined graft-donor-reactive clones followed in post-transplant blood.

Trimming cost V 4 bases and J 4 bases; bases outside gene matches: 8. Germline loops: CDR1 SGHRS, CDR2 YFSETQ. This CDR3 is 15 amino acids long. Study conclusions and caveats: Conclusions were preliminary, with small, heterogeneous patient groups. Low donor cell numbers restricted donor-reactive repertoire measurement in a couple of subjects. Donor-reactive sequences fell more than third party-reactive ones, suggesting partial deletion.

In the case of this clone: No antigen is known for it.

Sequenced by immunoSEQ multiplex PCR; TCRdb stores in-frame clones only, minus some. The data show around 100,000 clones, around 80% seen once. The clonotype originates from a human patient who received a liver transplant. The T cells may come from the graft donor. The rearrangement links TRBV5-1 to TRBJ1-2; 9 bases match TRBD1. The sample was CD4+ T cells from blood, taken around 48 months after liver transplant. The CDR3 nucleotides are TGCGCCAGCAGCCCAAGGACAGGGGTGGGCTATGGCTACACCTTC. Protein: CASSPRTGVGYGYTF.